This entry is about one TCR beta chain. This record comes from a study of blood T cell repertoires in COVID-19. As for the study in general: COVID-19 samples, acute and convalescent, were from the United States, Italy and Spain.

Sequencing used immunoSEQ multiplex PCR; TCRdb keeps in-frame clones, though not all of them. The sample includes about 180,000 clones, approximately 86% of them seen just once. The sequence was obtained from an elderly woman with acute or convalescent COVID-19. Sequences were obtained from peripheral blood.

The CDR3 sequence is CASQRGGSSYNEQFF. CDR3 nucleotides: TGTGCCAGCCAACGGGGGGGGAGCTCCTACAATGAGCAGTTCTTC. The genes are TRBV5-4 and TRBJ2-1; 8 positions match TRBD2. V was pared by 7 bases and J by 0 bases, with 6 bases of the junction left unmatched. CDR1 and CDR2 from the germline V gene are SGHNT and YYREEE (reference sequence). This CDR3 is built from 15 residues.